This T cell receptor (beta chain) was identified in a study of T cell repertoires in cytomegalovirus infection. Study details: Well-studied HLA-B-restricted CMV epitopes were used in the study alongside recently identified HLA-C-restricted ones. CMV infection and matching HLA type were both indicated by public TCR beta signatures. Findings and caveats of the study: HLA-C-restricted CMV clonotypes gave the most frequent clonotype in two of eight donors.

For this clonotype: As yet, its antigen is unknown.

This CDR3 is built from 14 residues. The V and J ends lost 4 bases and 2 bases respectively, with 13 bases between them. Germline V gene sequence: CDR1 DFQATT, CDR2 SNEGSKA (reference sequence). MiXCR, applied by TCRdb to the reads, yields one record per CDR3 protein. The data contain 450,000 to 550,000 distinct CDR3 sequences, roughly 42% of them singletons. The gene calls are TRBV20-1 and TRBJ2-3, with a possible D match to TRBD2 (5 bases). Source: cultured PBMCs, taken from culture after CMV antigen stimulation. This clonotype was sampled from a human donor in good health (CMV status not recorded). Some clones in this sample may be carry-over from other donors' samples. CDR3 sequence: CSAIREIFTDTQYF. In DNA, the CDR3 is TGCAGTGCTATAAGGGAGATATTCACAGATACGCAGTATTTT.